This T cell receptor beta chain stems from a study of tumor-infiltrating lymphocytes in primary liver carcinoma. General study points: Lesser overlap characterized tumor-adjacent and tumor-blood pairs relative to tumor region pairs. The 250 largest clones made up significantly more of tumor than blood repertoires (p = 0.039). There were only about 7-25% of top clones found in all five tumor regions.

As to this clonotype: Its target is not known. A read error is possible here, since a much larger clone lies one base away.

Investigators took RNA and DNA out together from approximately 22-30 mg of unsorted bulk tissue. Every tumor contributed samples taken at five separate regions. A constant-region primer primed TCR beta cDNA synthesis from about 0.45 ug of total RNA. Researchers made the TCR beta libraries by running three nested multiplex PCR rounds with slightly modified ARM-PCR. TCRdb analysed the multiplex PCR reads with MiXCR anew, one entry per CDR3 protein. This sample yields approximately 120,000 distinct CDR3 sequences, of which 64% are seen a single time; 7.5% to 8.5% belongs to the top ten. The specimen sequenced was liver tumor tissue from sampling region 3. Specified subset: tumor region T3, left-lateral pole. The TCR was taken from a woman aged 55-70 years with primary liver carcinoma and hepatitis B virus infection.

CDR3 bases: TGTGCCAGCAGCATCCAAGGGATGGAGGGGACCCAGTACTTC. Translating it yields CASSIQGMEGTQYF. The chain links TRBV5-4 to TRBJ2-5, with a tentative D call TRBD2 (6 bases). The CDR3 runs to 14 residues. Germline V CDR1 and CDR2: SGHNT, YYREEE (reference sequence). The ends were cut back, 4 bases at V and 7 bases at J, with 17 bases in the middle. The full variable domain, its missing parts supplied by reference TRBV5-4 and TRBJ2-5, is ETGVTQSPTHLIKTRGQQVTLRCSSQSGHNTVSWYQQALGQGPQFIFQYYREEENGRGNFPPRFSGLQFPNYSSELNVNALELDDSALYLCASSIQGMEGTQYFGPGTRLLVL.